What follows are 20 T cell receptor beta chains derived from one specimen sequenced in a study of blood T cells in healthy people across ages. Primers used in a second PCR of roughly 6 to 11 cycles were a sample-barcoded 5' primer and a J-beta primer mix. TCRdb used MiXCR to reprocess the 5' RACE reads, holding one entry per CDR3 protein. This table holds roughly 800,000 distinct CDR3 sequences, under 40% found once. The sequencing input was blood. The receptors stem from a young man in good health.

The chain joins TRBV10-3 to TRBJ1-2; 12 bases are shared with TRBD1. With V trimmed by 4 bases and J by 8 bases, 5 bases remained unmatched. The CDR3 has 14 amino acids. Germline CDR1 is ENHRY and CDR2 is SYGVKD. CDR3 sequence: CAISVPGQGAGYTF. CDR3 bases: TGTGCCATCAGTGTTCCGGGACAGGGGGCCGGCTACACCTTC.

V gene TRBV6-1 combines with J gene TRBJ2-3, with 11 bases that match TRBD1. Germline assignment: CDR1 MNHNS and CDR2 SASEGT. Trimming removed 5 bases from V and 4 bases from J; junction bases left unmatched: 11. The CDR3 loop spans 17 amino acids. The CDR3 here is CASSPLRPGQGADTQYF. The DNA of the CDR3 is TGTGCCAGCAGTCCCCTCCGCCCGGGACAGGGGGCAGATACGCAGTATTTT.

The rearrangement uses TRBV12-3 or TRBV12-4 and TRBJ1-1; no reliable D call. This CDR3 has 13 residues. V lost 0 bases and J lost 11, with 13 bases in between. CDR3 nucleotides: TGTGCCAGCAGTTTAGCGAACGGGTTTCGGGCTTTCTTT. It translates to CASSLANGFRAFF.

This clonotype was seen a few times. The CDR3: CASSRDRKNSPLHF. In nucleotides, the CDR3 is TGTGCCAGCAGCCGTGACAGGAAGAATTCACCCCTCCACTTT. The V call is TRBV3-1, the J call TRBJ1-6; maybe TRBD1 (6 bases). The CDR3 runs to 14 residues. V shed 4 bases and J shed 7 bases, with 11 bases lying between them. Per the germline V gene, CDR1 is LGHDT and CDR2 is YNNKEL (reference sequence).

In this sample, this clonotype turned up a few times. The chain carries TRBV7-2 and TRBJ2-3, with 8 bases lining up with TRBD1. The CDR3 has 15 amino acids. CDR1 is SGHTA and CDR2 is FQGNSA in the germline V gene. With V trimmed by 5 bases and J by 2 bases, 6 bases remained unmatched. In DNA form, the CDR3 reads TGTGCCAGCAGCACCGGGACAGGTGACACAGATACGCAGTATTTT. Amino acids: CASSTGTGDTDTQYF.

CDR3 nucleotides: TGTGCCATCAGTGTAGCTAGCGGGGGGGCGGAAGATACGCAGTATTTT. As protein: CAISVASGGAEDTQYF. V and J are TRBV10-3 and TRBJ2-3; 12 bases fit TRBD2. Germline CDR1 is ENHRY and CDR2 is SYGVKD. The V gene end was trimmed by 4 bases and the J gene end by 5 bases; junction bases not matched to a gene: 7. The CDR3 is 16 residues long.

The chain has TRBV20-1 and TRBJ2-7; 7 positions match TRBD1. V trimming: 6 bases; J trimming: 0 bases; junction bases outside the gene matches: 5. Germline CDR1 and CDR2: DFQATT and SNEGSKA (reference sequence). The CDR3 covers 13 residues. The CDR3 region has the DNA TGCAGTGCCCTGACAGGGAGCTCCTACGAGCAGTACTTC. Translated, it gives CSALTGSSYEQYF.

The V call is TRBV19, the J call TRBJ2-1; TRBD2 is a possible D gene (5 bases). V gave up 3 bases and J gave up 5 bases, with 8 bases separating them. The germline V gene encodes CDR1 LNHDA and CDR2 SQIVND (reference sequence). There are 13 residues in the CDR3. The CDR3 coding sequence is TGTGCCAGTAGTATGTGGAGGCACAATGAGCAGTTCTTC. This translates into CASSMWRHNEQFF.

This rearrangement joins TRBV25-1 to TRBJ2-1; no clear D gene. Germline V gene lookup returns CDR1 MGHDK and CDR2 SYGVNS. The CDR3 consists of 13 residues. As DNA, the CDR3 is TGTCCCCACCCCTCCTTGCAGAACAATGAGCAGTTCTTC. It specifies CPHPSLQNNEQFF.

The chain couples TRBV6-6 to TRBJ1-2; TRBD1 matches at 7 bases. The CDR3 is 17 amino acids. Germline CDR1 reads MNHNY; CDR2 reads SVGAGI (reference sequence). V lost 5 bases and J lost 1; bases outside the gene matches: 13. In DNA form, the CDR3 reads TGTGCCAGCAGTCCTCCCGTCGCGGGACAGTTTAACTATGGCTACACCTTC. Translation: CASSPPVAGQFNYGYTF.

This clonotype was seen at least ten times. The chain recombines TRBV20-1 with TRBJ2-1; 10 bases line up with TRBD1. The CDR3 extends over 18 amino acids. Germline CDR1 reads DFQATT; CDR2 reads SNEGSKA (reference sequence). Trimming took 6 bases from V and 0 from J; bases not matched to a gene: 14. CDR3 region: CSAPGGTGADFSYNEQFF. The CDR3 DNA reads TGCAGTGCCCCCGGTGGGACAGGGGCTGATTTCTCCTACAATGAGCAGTTCTTC.

The chain carries TRBV20-1 and TRBJ2-1; 8 nucleotides line up with TRBD2. The CDR3 loop spans 14 amino acids. Germline CDR1 is DFQATT and CDR2 is SNEGSKA (reference sequence). J was trimmed by 3 bases and V by 6 bases; bases with no gene match: 7. CDR3 protein: CSAPGGRLYNEQFF. The CDR3 DNA sequence: TGCAGTGCCCCGGGGGGGAGGCTCTACAATGAGCAGTTCTTC.

The chain employs TRBV5-1 and TRBJ2-7, with 7 nucleotides matching TRBD2. The CDR3 is made up of 15 amino acids. After removal of 7 bases from V and 7 bases from J, the junction contained 17 bases not matched to a gene. The germline V gene encodes CDR1 SGHRS and CDR2 YFSETQ. The CDR3 region has the DNA TGCGCCAGCGGAAATCCTAGCGGATCCTACAATGAGCAGTACTTC. Translated, it gives CASGNPSGSYNEQYF.

In regard to this clonotype: This may be a read error: a much more frequent sequence differs by one nucleotide. The CDR3 DNA reads TGTGCCAGCAGCATTAATGCCGGGACGGCTGAGCAGTTCTTC. Encoded protein: CASSINAGTAEQFF. The rearrangement joins TRBV7-9 to TRBJ2-1; D may correspond to TRBD1 or TRBD2 (5 bases each). Germline V CDR1 and CDR2: SEHNR, FQNEAQ (reference sequence). The CDR3 length is 14 residues. V lost 5 bases and J 9 bases, leaving 17 bases between the germline ends.

CDR3 region: CATSDLTGPPSMQQYF. The CDR3 DNA sequence: TGTGCCACCAGTGATCTCACAGGGCCACCCTCGATGCAGCAGTACTTC. The V gene is TRBV24-1, the J gene TRBJ2-5; D may be TRBD1 (6 bases). CDR3 length: 16 amino acids. V was cut by 3 bases and J by 11 bases, with 24 bases left in between. CDR1 is KGHDR and CDR2 is SFDVKD in the germline V gene.

The chain uses TRBV6-2 or TRBV6-3 and TRBJ2-7; D possibly corresponds to TRBD2 (5 bases). V dropped 6 bases and J dropped 2 bases, with 17 bases sitting between them. Per the germline V gene, CDR1 is MNHEY and CDR2 is SVGEGT. This CDR3 contains 15 residues. CDR3 bases: TGTGCCAGCAGCAAGCCAAGCGTGAGGGCCTACGAGCAGTACTTC. Translation: CASSKPSVRAYEQYF.

V is TRBV20-1 and J is TRBJ2-1; 13 nucleotides match TRBD2. CDR1 is DFQATT, CDR2 SNEGSKA, per germline (reference sequence). The CDR3 sequence is 16 residues long. The trim removed 2 bases at V and 5 bases at J, leaving 6 bases unmatched. The DNA for the CDR3 is TGCAGTGCTAGAAACCCCGGGACTAGCGGGAACAATGAGCAGTTCTTC. Protein sequence: CSARNPGTSGNNEQFF.

Here the CDR3 reads CSANKRDHQETQYF. The CDR3 region has the DNA TGCAGTGCTAATAAGAGGGACCACCAAGAGACCCAGTACTTC. This sequence joins TRBV20-1 and TRBJ2-5, with D perhaps assigned TRBD1 or TRBD2 (5 bases each). The CDR3 length is 14 residues. CDR1 and CDR2 from the germline V gene are DFQATT and SNEGSKA (reference sequence). Between the trimmed V and J ends, which lost 4 bases and 0 bases, there was a span of 12 bases.

Worth noting for this clonotype: This may stem from a read error, because a much larger clone lies one nucleotide away. This sequence joins TRBV11-1 and TRBJ1-2; D is ambiguous. There are 12 residues in the CDR3. CDR1 and CDR2 from the germline V gene are SGHAT and FQDESV (reference sequence). This CDR3 reads CACSPSGDGYTF. The DNA for the CDR3 is TGTGCCTGCAGCCCTAGCGGGGATGGCTACACCTTC. Supplemented by reference TRBV11-1 and TRBJ1-2, the full variable domain reads EAEVAQSPRYKITEKSQAVAFWCDPISGHATLYWYRQILGQGPELLVQFQDESVVDDSQLPKDRFSAERLKGVDSTLKIQPAELGDSAMYLCACSPSGDGYTFGSGTRLTVV.

In its sample, this clonotype was seen a few times. This sequence joins TRBV6-2 or TRBV6-3 and TRBJ2-1; D not resolved. The end of the DNA fits TRBJ2-7 better, so the J call may be wrong. The CDR3 runs to 16 residues. Looked up from germline, CDR1 is MNHEY and CDR2 is SVGEGT. The CDR3 coding sequence is TGTGCCACCCAGGACCTCGAAGGGTTTTACTACAATGAGCAGTACTTC. Protein product: CATQDLEGFYYNEQYF.